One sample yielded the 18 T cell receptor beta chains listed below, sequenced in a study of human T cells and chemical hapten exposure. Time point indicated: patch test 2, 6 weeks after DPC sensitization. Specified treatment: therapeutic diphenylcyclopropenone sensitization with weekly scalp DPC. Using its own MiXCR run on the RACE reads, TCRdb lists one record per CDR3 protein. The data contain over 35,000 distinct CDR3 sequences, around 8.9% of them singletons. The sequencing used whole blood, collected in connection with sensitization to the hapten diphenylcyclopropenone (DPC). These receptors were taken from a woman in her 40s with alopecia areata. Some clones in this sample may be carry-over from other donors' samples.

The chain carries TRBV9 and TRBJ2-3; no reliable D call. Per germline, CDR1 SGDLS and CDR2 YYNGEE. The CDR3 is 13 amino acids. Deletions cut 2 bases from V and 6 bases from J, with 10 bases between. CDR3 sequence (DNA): TGTGCCAGCAGCGTCGGAGTCCAGGATACGCAGTATTTT. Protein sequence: CASSVGVQDTQYF.

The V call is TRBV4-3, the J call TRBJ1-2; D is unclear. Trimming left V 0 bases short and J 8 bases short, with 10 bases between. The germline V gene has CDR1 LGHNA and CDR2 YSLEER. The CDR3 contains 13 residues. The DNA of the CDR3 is TGCGCCAGCAGCCAAGATTGGCCGGGGGGCTACACCTTC. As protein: CASSQDWPGGYTF.

The CDR3 sequence is CASSSLSGEYSYEQYF. The CDR3 coding sequence is TGTGCCAGCAGTTCACTCTCCGGGGAGTACTCCTACGAGCAGTACTTC. The chain links TRBV27 to TRBJ2-7, with a weak D call TRBD2 (5 bases). Germline values: CDR1 MNHEY, CDR2 SMNVEV (reference sequence). Trimming left V 4 bases short and J 0 bases short, with 16 bases between. The CDR3 runs to 16 residues.

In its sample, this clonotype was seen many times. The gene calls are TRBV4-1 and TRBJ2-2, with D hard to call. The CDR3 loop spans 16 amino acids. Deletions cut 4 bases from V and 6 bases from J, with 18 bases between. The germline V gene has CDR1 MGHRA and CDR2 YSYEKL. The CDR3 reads CASSPMNLVVPGELFF. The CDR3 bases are TGCGCCAGCAGCCCCATGAACTTAGTTGTACCCGGGGAGCTGTTTTTT.

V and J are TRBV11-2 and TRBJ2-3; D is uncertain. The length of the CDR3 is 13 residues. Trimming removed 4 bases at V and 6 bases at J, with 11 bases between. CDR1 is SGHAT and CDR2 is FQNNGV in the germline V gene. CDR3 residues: CASSSPSWDTQYF. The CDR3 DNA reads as TGTGCCAGCAGCTCCCCGAGCTGGGATACGCAGTATTTT. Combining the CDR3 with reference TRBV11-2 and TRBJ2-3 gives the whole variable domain EAGVAQSPRYKIIEKRQSVAFWCNPISGHATLYWYQQILGQGPKLLIQFQNNGVVDDSQLPKDRFSAERLKGVDSTLKIQPAKLEDSAVYLCASSSPSWDTQYFGPGTRLTVL.

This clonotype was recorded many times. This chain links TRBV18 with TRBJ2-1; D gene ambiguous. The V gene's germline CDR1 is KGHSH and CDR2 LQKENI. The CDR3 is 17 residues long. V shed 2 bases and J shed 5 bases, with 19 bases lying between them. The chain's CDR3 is CASSPVLVGEVDNEQFF. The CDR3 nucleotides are TGTGCCAGCTCACCAGTTTTAGTGGGCGAAGTAGACAATGAGCAGTTCTTC.

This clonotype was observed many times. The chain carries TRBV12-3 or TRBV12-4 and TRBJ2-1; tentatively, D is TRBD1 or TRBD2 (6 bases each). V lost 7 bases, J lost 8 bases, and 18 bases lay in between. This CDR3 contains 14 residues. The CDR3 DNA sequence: TGTGCCAGCATCCCTGAAACGGGGGCGTATGAGCAGTTCTTC. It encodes CASIPETGAYEQFF.

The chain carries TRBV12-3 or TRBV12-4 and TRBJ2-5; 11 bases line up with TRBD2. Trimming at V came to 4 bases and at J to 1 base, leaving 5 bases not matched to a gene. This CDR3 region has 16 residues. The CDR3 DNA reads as TGTGCCAGCAGTTATTCCGGGACTAGCGGCCAAGAGACCCAGTACTTC. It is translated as CASSYSGTSGQETQYF.

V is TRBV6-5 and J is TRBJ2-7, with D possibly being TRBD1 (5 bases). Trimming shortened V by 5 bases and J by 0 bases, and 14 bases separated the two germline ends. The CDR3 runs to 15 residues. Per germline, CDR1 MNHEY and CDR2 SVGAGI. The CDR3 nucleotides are TGTGCCAGCAGTCCCAGGGTTCATCCCTCCTACGAGCAGTACTTC. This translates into CASSPRVHPSYEQYF.

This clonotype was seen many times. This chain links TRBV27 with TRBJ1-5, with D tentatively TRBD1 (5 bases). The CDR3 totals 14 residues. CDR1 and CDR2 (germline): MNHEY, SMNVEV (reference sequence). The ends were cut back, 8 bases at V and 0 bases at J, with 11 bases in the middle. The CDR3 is CASCRQYSNQPQHF. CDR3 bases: TGTGCCAGCTGCAGACAGTATAGCAATCAGCCCCAGCATTTT.

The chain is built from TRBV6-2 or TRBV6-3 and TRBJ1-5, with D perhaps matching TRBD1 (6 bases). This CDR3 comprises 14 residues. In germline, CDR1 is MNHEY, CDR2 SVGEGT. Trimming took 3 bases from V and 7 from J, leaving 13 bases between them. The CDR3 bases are TGTGCCAGCAGTTATACGGGGGCCAGGCAGCCCCAGCATTTT. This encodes CASSYTGARQPQHF.

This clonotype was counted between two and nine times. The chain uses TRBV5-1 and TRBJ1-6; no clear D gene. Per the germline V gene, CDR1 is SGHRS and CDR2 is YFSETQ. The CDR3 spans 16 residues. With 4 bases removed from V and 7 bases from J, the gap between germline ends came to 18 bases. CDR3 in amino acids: CASSVSGPGRNSPLHF. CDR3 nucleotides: TGCGCCAGCAGCGTCTCGGGCCCCGGGAGGAATTCACCCCTCCACTTT.

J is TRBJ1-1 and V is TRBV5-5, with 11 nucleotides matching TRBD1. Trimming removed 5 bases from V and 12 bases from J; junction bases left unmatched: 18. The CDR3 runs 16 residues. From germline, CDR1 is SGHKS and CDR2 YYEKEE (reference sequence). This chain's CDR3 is CASSSGTGGAQGMSFF. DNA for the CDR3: TGTGCCAGCAGTTCTGGGACAGGGGGGGCGCAGGGTATGTCTTTCTTT. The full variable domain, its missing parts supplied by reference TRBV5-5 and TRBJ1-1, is DAGVTQSPTHLIKTRGQQVTLRCSPISGHKSVSWYQQVLGQGPQFIFQYYEKEERGRGNFPDRFSARQFPNYSSELNVNALLLGDSALYLCASSSGTGGAQGMSFFGQGTRLTVV.

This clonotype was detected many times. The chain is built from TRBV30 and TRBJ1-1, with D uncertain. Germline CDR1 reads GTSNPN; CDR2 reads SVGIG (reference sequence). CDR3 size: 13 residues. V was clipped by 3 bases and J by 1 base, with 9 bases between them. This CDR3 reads CAWRRLENTEAFF. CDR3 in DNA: TGTGCCTGGAGAAGATTAGAGAACACTGAAGCTTTCTTT.

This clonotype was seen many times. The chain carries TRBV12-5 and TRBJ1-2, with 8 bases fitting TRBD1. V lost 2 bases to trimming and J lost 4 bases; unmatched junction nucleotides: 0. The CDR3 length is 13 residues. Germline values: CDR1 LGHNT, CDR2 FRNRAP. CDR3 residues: CASGLTGGYGYTF. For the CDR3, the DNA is TGTGCTAGTGGTTTGACAGGGGGCTATGGCTACACCTTC.

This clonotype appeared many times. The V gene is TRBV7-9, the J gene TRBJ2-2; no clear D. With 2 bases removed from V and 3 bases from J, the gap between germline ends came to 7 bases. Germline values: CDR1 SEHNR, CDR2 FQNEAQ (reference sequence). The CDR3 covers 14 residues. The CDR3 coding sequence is TGTGCCAGCAGCTTAAGAGCAGACACCGGGGAGCTGTTTTTT. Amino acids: CASSLRADTGELFF.

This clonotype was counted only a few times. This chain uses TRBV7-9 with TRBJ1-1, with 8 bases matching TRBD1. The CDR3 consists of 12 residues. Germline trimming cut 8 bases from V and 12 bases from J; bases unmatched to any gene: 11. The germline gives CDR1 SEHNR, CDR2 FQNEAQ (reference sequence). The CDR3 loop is CASHSGQGGPFF. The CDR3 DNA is TGTGCCAGCCACTCAGGACAGGGAGGACCTTTCTTT.

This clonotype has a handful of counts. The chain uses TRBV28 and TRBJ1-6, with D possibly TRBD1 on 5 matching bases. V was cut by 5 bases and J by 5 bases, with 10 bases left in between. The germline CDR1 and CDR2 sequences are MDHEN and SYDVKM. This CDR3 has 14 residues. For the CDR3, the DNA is TGTGCCAGCAGTACAGGACTCAATAATTCACCCCTCCACTTT. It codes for CASSTGLNNSPLHF.